This TCR beta chain was obtained from a study of long-term antiretroviral therapy in people with HIV. Study results and limitations: HIV repertoires spanned tighter CDR3 length ranges than controls did. Clonal populations expanded prior to ART predominated within the repertoire at all time points. Information on adherence to ART, viral resistance or therapy changes was unavailable.

Sequencing relied on immunoSEQ assay v3.0, run at survey level. Here immunoSEQ multiplex PCR was the method, and the copy in TCRdb shows in-frame clones only, minus some. Of about 15,000 clones listed, roughly four fifths are singletons. This clone has only one observation. What it binds is not known. The germline V gene encodes CDR1 KGHSH and CDR2 LQKENI. Trimming took off 6 bases at V and 3 bases at J, with 23 bases between the two ends. The CDR3 length is 18 residues. Samples held roughly 0.85-11 million cryopreserved PBMC, and DNA extraction followed. This receptor was taken from a man younger than 30 with HIV. The chain has TRBV18 and TRBJ1-4; a weak D match, TRBD1 (5 bases). The sample in question was unsorted PBMCs, obtained 0.3 years after starting antiretroviral therapy. Here the CDR3 reads CASSPTKGSVPPNEKLFF. In DNA form, the CDR3 reads TGTGCCAGCTCTCCAACAAAGGGGTCCGTGCCCCCTAATGAAAAACTGTTTTTT.